These 29 T cell receptor beta chains were sequenced from one sample in a study of control samples from healthy donors and cancer patients. The repertoire was sequenced with immunoSEQ multiplex PCR; TCRdb's copy has only in-frame clones and lacks some. The table records about 120,000 clones, 85% to 95% of them present only once. Source material: PBMCs. All receptors come from a man at least 80 years old with head and neck cancer.

The chain is built from TRBV10-3 and TRBJ2-1; the D is unclear. Trimming took 4 bases from V and 5 from J, leaving 15 bases between them. The CDR3 runs to 15 residues. In germline, CDR1 is ENHRY, CDR2 SYGVKD. The CDR3 reads CAISGWEHLNNEQFF. The CDR3 nucleotides are TGTGCCATCAGTGGTTGGGAACACCTTAACAATGAGCAGTTCTTC.

This clone came up once. This sequence joins TRBV5-1 and TRBJ2-7, with 10 bases matching TRBD2. There are 15 residues in the CDR3. Germline assignment: CDR1 SGHRS and CDR2 YFSETQ. The V gene end was trimmed by 4 bases and the J gene end by 6 bases; junction bases not matched to a gene: 10. This CDR3 is CASSPVRASGGEQYF. The CDR3 DNA follows: TGCGCCAGCAGCCCGGTTAGGGCTAGCGGGGGCGAGCAGTACTTC.

The J gene is TRBJ2-3, the V gene TRBV27, with a possible D match to TRBD1 (6 bases). V was cut by 5 bases and J by 1 base, with 19 bases left in between. CDR1 is MNHEY, CDR2 SMNVEV, per germline (reference sequence). The CDR3 length is 17 residues. The chain's CDR3 is CASSRRTVQRGTDTQYF. CDR3 DNA sequence: TGTGCCAGCAGTCGTCGGACAGTTCAGAGGGGCACAGATACGCAGTATTTT.

This clone was counted only a few times. This sequence joins TRBV20-1 and TRBJ2-7; D unclear. The V end was cut by 3 bases, the J end by 3 bases, with 6 bases between. CDR1 is DFQATT, CDR2 SNEGSKA, per germline (reference sequence). There are 11 residues in the CDR3. The DNA of the CDR3 is TGCAGTGCTAGGCAGAACTACGAGCAGTACTTC. The encoded protein is CSARQNYEQYF.

This clone showed up just once. The CDR3 DNA follows: TGTGCCAGCACCGGTGGAAACACCATATATTTT. It yields the protein CASTGGNTIYF. This chain joins TRBV6-5 and TRBJ1-3; no reliable D call. Per germline, CDR1 MNHEY and CDR2 SVGAGI. The CDR3 spans 11 residues. Between the trimmed V and J ends, which lost 7 bases and 3 bases, there was a span of 4 bases.

The J gene is TRBJ1-2, the V gene TRBV7-9; the D gene is possibly TRBD1 (5 bases). This CDR3 region has 13 residues. The V gene's germline CDR1 is SEHNR and CDR2 FQNEAQ (reference sequence). V dropped 6 bases and J dropped 10 bases, with 18 bases sitting between them. The CDR3 is CASSFGTKNVYTF. CDR3 DNA: TGTGCCAGCAGTTTCGGGACGAAGAACGTCTACACCTTC.

With regard to this clone: This specimen includes other DNA sequences encoding the same CDR3. The chain couples TRBV2 to TRBJ2-7, with D maybe TRBD2 (5 bases). The germline gives CDR1 SNHLY, CDR2 FYNNEI. V was pared by 3 bases and J by 3 bases, with 6 bases between. The CDR3 has 12 residues. CDR3 residues: CASSDRGYEQYF. The CDR3 nucleotides are TGTGCCAGCAGTGATCGGGGCTACGAGCAGTACTTC.

The rearrangement joins TRBV3-1 (or the pseudogene TRBV3-2) to TRBJ2-2; possible D gene TRBD2, 6 bases. Trimming took off 0 bases at V and 6 bases at J, with 26 bases between the two ends. This CDR3 has 20 residues. Germline V gene data show CDR1 as LGHDT and CDR2 as YNNKEL (reference sequence). CDR3 protein: CASSQDMGSGVAVFAGELFF. CDR3 bases: TGTGCCAGCAGCCAAGATATGGGCAGTGGGGTAGCGGTTTTCGCCGGGGAGCTGTTTTTT.

J is TRBJ1-5 and V is TRBV2; 7 bases align to TRBD1. V dropped 6 bases and J dropped 9; count of bases not matched to a gene: 14. The CDR3 contains 15 residues. CDR1 is SNHLY and CDR2 is FYNNEI in the germline V gene. This CDR3 is CASREQQGPKSPQHF. CDR3 sequence (DNA): TGTGCCAGCAGAGAGCAACAGGGGCCGAAGTCGCCCCAGCATTTT.

The chain uses TRBV5-1 and TRBJ2-1; D gene unclear. Trimming pared 2 bases from V and 4 bases from J, leaving 7 bases between. Germline V gene lookup returns CDR1 SGHRS and CDR2 YFSETQ. The CDR3 loop spans 13 amino acids. The CDR3 loop reads CASSLDEYNEQFF. DNA of the CDR3: TGCGCCAGCAGCTTAGACGAATACAATGAGCAGTTCTTC.

V is TRBV5-1 and J is TRBJ2-7, with D possibly matching TRBD2 (6 bases). The CDR3 is 17 amino acids. The V and J ends lost 4 bases and 3 bases respectively, with 23 bases between them. Germline V lookup: CDR1 SGHRS, CDR2 YFSETQ. CDR3 in amino acids: CASSDPRASDANYEQYF. The CDR3 region has the DNA TGCGCCAGCAGCGATCCCAGGGCTAGCGACGCTAACTACGAGCAGTACTTC. The full variable domain, completed using reference TRBV5-1 and TRBJ2-7, is KAGVTQTPRYLIKTRGQQVTLSCSPISGHRSVSWYQQTPGQGLQFLFEYFSETQRNKGNFPGRFSGRQFSNSRSEMNVSTLELGDSALYLCASSDPRASDANYEQYFGPGTRLTVT.

V usage is TRBV15 and J usage is TRBJ1-1; D may be TRBD1 (5 bases). Trimming removed 0 bases from V and 11 bases from J, with 13 bases in between. Germline values: CDR1 LNHNV, CDR2 YYDKDF (reference sequence). The CDR3 is 13 residues long. The CDR3 loop reads CATSRDATGAAFF. CDR3 in DNA: TGTGCCACCAGCAGAGATGCCACCGGGGCCGCTTTCTTT.

The gene calls are TRBV6-6 and TRBJ2-2, with TRBD1 matching 10 bases. Germline assignment: CDR1 MNHNY and CDR2 SVGAGI (reference sequence). The junction had 11 bases not matched to a gene; V was cut back by 5 bases and J by 5 bases. The CDR3 contains 17 residues. The CDR3 nucleotides read TGTGCCAGCAGTCAATTCACCGGGACAGGGGTAACCGGGGAGCTGTTTTTT. It encodes CASSQFTGTGVTGELFF.

The V gene is TRBV6-5, the J gene TRBJ1-2; TRBD1 matches 7 bases. V trimming: 5 bases; J trimming: 3 bases; junction bases outside the gene matches: 6. Germline CDR1 MNHEY, CDR2 SVGAGI. The CDR3 covers 14 residues. The CDR3 sequence is CASSHTGEYYGYTF. Here the CDR3 DNA reads TGTGCCAGCAGTCATACAGGGGAATACTATGGCTACACCTTC.

The chain is built from TRBV6-4 and TRBJ1-1; D ambiguous. The V end lost 1 base, the J end lost 8 bases, and 8 bases lay between the germline ends. The CDR3 runs to 12 residues. Germline CDR1 reads MRHNA; CDR2 reads SNTAGT. Here the CDR3 reads CASSDWTGEAFF. For the CDR3, the DNA is TGTGCCAGCAGTGACTGGACGGGCGAAGCTTTCTTT.

This rearrangement joins TRBV11-2 to TRBJ2-1; the D gene could be TRBD1 or TRBD2 (5 bases each). The germline gives CDR1 SGHAT, CDR2 FQNNGV. The length of the CDR3 is 15 residues. The ends were cut back, 5 bases at V and 4 bases at J, with 15 bases in the middle. CDR3: CASSAETGTYNEQFF. The CDR3 nucleotides read TGTGCCAGCAGCGCCGAAACCGGGACGTACAATGAGCAGTTCTTC.

The gene calls are TRBV13 and TRBJ1-3, with TRBD1 as a possible D gene (5 bases). The ends were cut back, 3 bases at V and 1 base at J, with 10 bases in the middle. The CDR3 sequence is 15 residues long. Germline V gene sequence: CDR1 PRHDT, CDR2 FYEKMQ (reference sequence). As DNA, the CDR3 is TGTGCCAGCAGCTTCCAGGGAAAATCTGGAAACACCATATATTTT. This gives the protein CASSFQGKSGNTIYF.

The chain joins TRBV29-1 to TRBJ2-3; 8 nucleotides align to TRBD2. CDR3 size: 13 residues. Unmatched junction bases numbered 0, after V lost 4 bases and J lost 0 bases. Germline assignment: CDR1 SQVTM and CDR2 ANQGSEA. CDR3 amino acids: CSVASGSTDTQYF. CDR3 coding DNA: TGCAGCGTTGCTAGCGGGAGCACAGATACGCAGTATTTT.

This sequence joins TRBV24-1 and TRBJ2-5; unclear D gene. The V end was cut by 2 bases, the J end by 5 bases, with 8 bases between. The germline CDR1 and CDR2 sequences are KGHDR and SFDVKD. This CDR3 has 13 residues. The CDR3 reads CATSDSNRETQYF. DNA of the CDR3: TGTGCCACCAGTGATTCAAATCGTGAGACCCAGTACTTC.

The CDR3 spells CASQRGQGLYEQYF. CDR3 DNA sequence: TGTGCCAGCCAAAGGGGACAGGGATTATACGAGCAGTACTTC. The chain recombines TRBV6-4 with TRBJ2-7; TRBD1 matches 9 bases. The CDR3 consists of 14 residues. The J segment lost 4 bases and the V segment lost 8 bases, leaving 9 bases of the junction unmatched. Per the germline V gene, CDR1 is MRHNA and CDR2 is SNTAGT.

The chain links TRBV3-1 (or the pseudogene TRBV3-2) to TRBJ2-3; D ambiguous. Trimming removed 3 bases at V and 7 bases at J, with 8 bases between. This CDR3 contains 12 residues. Germline loops: CDR1 LGHDT, CDR2 YNNKEL (reference sequence). CDR3 coding DNA: TGTGCCAGCAGCCACAAAGGGTATACGCAGTATTTT. Translated: CASSHKGYTQYF.

Only a few counts were recorded for this clone. The chain couples TRBV2 to TRBJ1-2; a weak D match, TRBD1 (5 bases). CDR3 length: 12 residues. Germline V lookup: CDR1 SNHLY, CDR2 FYNNEI. The germline V and J ends were trimmed by 6 bases and 4 bases, with 9 bases remaining between them. The CDR3 protein is CASRVTGYGYTF. DNA for the CDR3: TGTGCCAGCAGAGTTACAGGCTATGGCTACACCTTC.

This sequence joins TRBV10-2 and TRBJ1-3, with D possibly being TRBD1 (6 bases). The CDR3 is 15 residues long. The V gene's germline CDR1 is WSHSY and CDR2 SAAADI. The V gene lost 0 bases and the J gene lost 3 bases, with 9 bases spanning the gap. CDR3 DNA sequence: TGCGCCAGCAGTGAGTCAGCAGGGGTTGGAAACACCATATATTTT. Translating it yields CASSESAGVGNTIYF.

The sample holds one count of this clone. V and J are TRBV7-9 and TRBJ1-4; D not resolved. The CDR3 consists of 16 residues. V was clipped by 1 base and J by 2 bases, with 11 bases between them. Germline CDR1 is SEHNR and CDR2 is FQNEAQ (reference sequence). The CDR3 spells CASSLESEITNEKLFF. The DNA for the CDR3 is TGTGCCAGCAGCTTAGAATCTGAGATTACTAATGAAAAACTGTTTTTT.

The genes are TRBV27 and TRBJ2-7, with D tentatively TRBD1 (5 bases). V shed 8 bases and J shed 3 bases, with 20 bases lying between them. The CDR3 has 15 amino acids. CDR1 is MNHEY and CDR2 is SMNVEV in the germline V gene (reference sequence). The DNA for the CDR3 is TGTGCCAGCCGTGCTCAGGGTTTCTCCCACTACGAGCAGTACTTC. This translates into CASRAQGFSHYEQYF.

V usage is TRBV2 and J usage is TRBJ2-5, with a weak D call TRBD1 (5 bases). CDR3 size: 15 residues. Trimming took off 2 bases at V and 5 bases at J, with 15 bases between the two ends. The germline V gene has CDR1 SNHLY and CDR2 FYNNEI. Here the CDR3 reads CASSEYWGQTETQYF. The CDR3 DNA reads TGTGCCAGCAGTGAATATTGGGGCCAAACGGAGACCCAGTACTTC. The whole variable domain, filled in from reference TRBV2 and TRBJ2-5, reads EPEVTQTPSHQVTQMGQEVILRCVPISNHLYFYWYRQILGQKVEFLVSFYNNEISEKSEIFDDQFSVERPDGSNFTLKIRSTKLEDSAMYFCASSEYWGQTETQYFGPGTRLLVL.

The chain uses TRBV6-2 or TRBV6-3 and TRBJ1-1; weak D call: TRBD1 (5 bases). The V gene's germline CDR1 is MNHEY and CDR2 SVGEGT. CDR3 length: 17 residues. V dropped 3 bases and J dropped 2 bases, with 19 bases sitting between them. The CDR3, as DNA: TGTGCCAGCAGTTATGACCCAAAGACAGACCTTAACACTGAAGCTTTCTTT. Residues: CASSYDPKTDLNTEAFF.

The chain is built from TRBV5-4 and TRBJ2-5; D is perhaps TRBD1 (6 bases). Germline V gene sequence: CDR1 SGHNT, CDR2 YYREEE (reference sequence). This CDR3 comprises 14 residues. V lost 5 bases, J lost 1 base, and 12 bases lay in between. CDR3 bases: TGTGCCAGCAGTGCAGGGGCCACCCAAGAGACCCAGTACTTC. Amino acid sequence: CASSAGATQETQYF.

This chain joins TRBV19 and TRBJ2-7; the match to TRBD2 covers 7 bases. V shed 3 bases, J shed 3 bases, and the junction held 11 bases outside the gene matches. Germline values: CDR1 LNHDA, CDR2 SQIVND (reference sequence). CDR3 length equals 16 residues. The CDR3 reads CASSIDGGSISYEQYF. The CDR3 DNA reads TGTGCCAGTAGTATCGATGGCGGGAGTATTAGCTACGAGCAGTACTTC. Based on the CDR3 plus reference TRBV19 and TRBJ2-7, the full variable domain is DGGITQSPKYLFRKEGQNVTLSCEQNLNHDAMYWYRQDPGQGLRLIYYSQIVNDFQKGDIAEGYSVSREKKESFPLTVTSAQKNPTAFYLCASSIDGGSISYEQYFGPGTRLTVT.